The 5 T cell receptor beta chains presented below share a single source sample, sequenced in a study of cytomegalovirus exposure and HLA in healthy donors. Measured with immunoSEQ multiplex PCR; TCRdb has only the in-frame clones, and not every one. The sample carries under 200,000 clones, around nine tenths recorded once. The sequenced material came from PBMCs. Receptor source: a woman between 18 and 30 years old in good health and CMV-seronegative.

This chain uses TRBV6-6 with TRBJ1-1, with TRBD1 matching over 7 bases. Germline V gives CDR1 MNHNY, CDR2 SVGAGI (reference sequence). V gave up 4 bases and J gave up 7 bases; unmatched junction bases: 3. There are 12 residues in the CDR3. In nucleotides, the CDR3 is TGTGCCAGCAGTTTCGGGACAGTTGAAGCTTTCTTT. Its translation: CASSFGTVEAFF.

This chain links TRBV4-1 with TRBJ2-7; TRBD1 might be the D (5 bases). V dropped 1 base and J dropped 2 bases, with 9 bases sitting between them. The length of the CDR3 is 14 residues. Germline CDR1 and CDR2: MGHRA and YSYEKL. Here the CDR3 reads CASSQGGETYEQYF. DNA of the CDR3: TGCGCCAGCAGCCAAGGGGGCGAGACCTACGAGCAGTACTTC.

This chain connects TRBV6-5 to TRBJ2-2; TRBD1 is a possible D gene (6 bases). The V gene's germline CDR1 is MNHEY and CDR2 SVGAGI. V was pared by 4 bases and J by 5 bases, with 17 bases between. The CDR3 consists of 16 residues. The CDR3 here is CASSLTSGTRTGELFF. CDR3 nucleotide sequence: TGTGCCAGCAGTTTAACCTCCGGGACACGAACCGGGGAGCTGTTTTTT.

The chain couples TRBV5-1 to TRBJ1-1; D gene uncertain. In germline, CDR1 is SGHRS, CDR2 YFSETQ. This CDR3 is 14 amino acids long. The V end lost 1 base, the J end lost 1 base, and 8 bases lay between the germline ends. This CDR3 reads CASSLREANTEAFF. DNA for the CDR3: TGCGCCAGCAGCTTGCGGGAGGCGAACACTGAAGCTTTCTTT. The entire variable domain, with the rest obtained from reference TRBV5-1 and TRBJ1-1, is as follows: KAGVTQTPRYLIKTRGQQVTLSCSPISGHRSVSWYQQTPGQGLQFLFEYFSETQRNKGNFPGRFSGRQFSNSRSEMNVSTLELGDSALYLCASSLREANTEAFFGQGTRLTVV.

This clone was seen a few times. The CDR3 DNA sequence: TGTGCCAGCAGTATCGACAGGCAGTTCCACGAGCAGTACTTC. Translating it yields CASSIDRQFHEQYF. This chain uses TRBV7-6 with TRBJ2-7; D possibly corresponds to TRBD1 (6 bases). Trimming stripped 6 bases from V and 5 bases from J, with 17 bases between. Germline V gives CDR1 SGHVS, CDR2 FNYEAQ. This CDR3 has 14 amino acids.